The 9 T cell receptor beta chains listed next were all sequenced from one sample in a study of shared clonotypes between healthy human individuals. Using immunoSEQ multiplex PCR, the repertoire was profiled, and TCRdb retains in-frame clones only, with some absent. Of over a million clones in the sample, around three quarters are singletons; the top ten hold 0.5% to 0.6%. Sequencing was performed on memory CD4+ T cells from PBMCs. Subset noted: CD45RA-negative fraction. All receptors derive from a man between 18 and 29 years old in good health. Some clones in this sample may be carry-over from other donors' samples.

Remarks on this clone: With a far larger clone one base away, a read error is the likely cause. The CDR3 coding sequence is TGTGCCAGCAGTAAACAGGGGCTCGAGCAGTACTTC. The encoded protein is CASSKQGLEQYF. The V gene is TRBV28, the J gene TRBJ2-7; the match to TRBD1 covers 7 bases. Looked up from germline, CDR1 is MDHEN and CDR2 is SYDVKM. This CDR3 is 12 amino acids long. V lost 5 bases and J lost 6; bases outside the gene matches: 4. Full variable domain (rest looked up from reference TRBV28 and TRBJ2-7): DVKVTQSSRYLVKRTGEKVFLECVQDMDHENMFWYRQDPGLGLRLIYFSYDVKMKEKGDIPEGYSVSREKKERFSLILESASTNQTSMYLCASSKQGLEQYFGPGTRLTVT.

This rearrangement joins TRBV5-1 to TRBJ2-2; 9 nucleotides match TRBD2. This CDR3 region has 19 residues. Germline-derived CDR1 and CDR2 are SGHRS and YFSETQ. The junction had 19 bases not matched to a gene; V was cut back by 5 bases and J by 5 bases. The CDR3 DNA sequence: TGCGCCAGCAGTAACGAGCCAGGAGTAGCGGGAGTCGGGACCGGGGAGCTGTTTTTT. Translated: CASSNEPGVAGVGTGELFF.

This clone has only a few counts. The chain uses TRBV6-1 and TRBJ2-1; 8 bases map to TRBD2. This CDR3 region has 14 residues. V shed 8 bases and J 7 bases; nucleotides not matched to a gene: 10. From germline, CDR1 is MNHNS and CDR2 SASEGT. The CDR3 region has the DNA TGTGCCAGCCATAGCGGGGTGGGTGGAAATGAGCAGTTCTTC. Its translation: CASHSGVGGNEQFF.

The gene calls are TRBV28 and TRBJ1-5; TRBD1 is a possible D gene (5 bases). Germline V gives CDR1 MDHEN, CDR2 SYDVKM. With 4 bases removed from V and 6 bases from J, the gap between germline ends came to 16 bases. This CDR3 is 15 amino acids long. CDR3 protein: CASSSGTPGPQPQHF. The CDR3 nucleotides read TGTGCCAGCAGTTCCGGGACCCCGGGACCTCAGCCCCAGCATTTT.

This sequence joins TRBV29-1 and TRBJ2-1, with 7 bases matching TRBD2. The germline V gene encodes CDR1 SQVTM and CDR2 ANQGSEA. CDR3 size: 14 residues. V dropped 5 bases and J dropped 4; count of bases not matched to a gene: 8. The CDR3 DNA reads as TGCAGCGTTATAGCGGGTTTTAGATACAATGAGCAGTTCTTC. Protein sequence: CSVIAGFRYNEQFF.

The J gene is TRBJ1-2, the V gene TRBV7-8; 8 nucleotides agree with TRBD1. Germline V gene sequence: CDR1 SGHVS, CDR2 FQNEAQ. Trimming removed 5 bases from V and 4 bases from J; junction bases left unmatched: 6. The CDR3 consists of 14 residues. The CDR3 coding sequence is TGTGCCAGCAGCCCTGGGGGACAGGTCTATGGCTACACCTTC. Encoded protein: CASSPGGQVYGYTF. The full variable domain, completed using reference TRBV7-8 and TRBJ1-2, is GAGVSQSPRYKVAKRGQDVALRCDPISGHVSLFWYQQALGQGPEFLTYFQNEAQLDKSGLPSDRFFAERPEGSVSTLKIQRTQQEDSAVYLCASSPGGQVYGYTFGSGTRLTVV.

V usage is TRBV5-1 and J usage is TRBJ2-3; 9 nucleotides agree with TRBD2. Germline V gene lookup returns CDR1 SGHRS and CDR2 YFSETQ. This CDR3 region has 15 residues. The trim removed 9 bases at V and 2 bases at J, leaving 10 bases unmatched. The CDR3 DNA reads TGCGCCACCCGCGCCGGGACTAGCACCACAGATACGCAGTATTTT. It yields the protein CATRAGTSTTDTQYF.

In regard to this clone: Other DNA sequences from this sample encode an identical CDR3 as well. V and J are TRBV18 and TRBJ1-2, with D uncertain. The V and J ends lost 2 bases and 2 bases respectively, with 9 bases between them. Germline CDR1 reads KGHSH; CDR2 reads LQKENI. The CDR3 has 14 amino acids. The CDR3 DNA is TGTGCCAGCTCACCAGGCCAACAAAACTATGGCTACACCTTC. Its translation: CASSPGQQNYGYTF.

CDR3 loop: CASSPGARTSGSNEQFF. Written as DNA, the CDR3 is TGTGCCAGCTCACCAGGGGCCCGGACTAGCGGGAGTAATGAGCAGTTCTTC. The chain links TRBV18 to TRBJ2-1; TRBD2 aligns across 13 bases. The germline gives CDR1 KGHSH, CDR2 LQKENI. The trim removed 2 bases at V and 7 bases at J, leaving 8 bases unmatched. The CDR3 totals 17 residues.